A few counts support the clone carrying this T cell receptor (beta chain). Its antigen is as yet unknown. Viral peptide pools were used in the ViraFEST assay to expand antigen-specific CD4+ T cells, and sequencing came afterward. Subsequent to a culture period of about nine days, CD4+ T cells were isolated. Nucleocapsid antibody tests were negative, and the vaccine recipients had no prior SARS-CoV-2 infection. Half-medium changes using IL-2 medium occurred on days 3 and 7. This record comes from a study of vaccination effects on CD4 cells after COVID-19. Study-level findings and limits: Healthy vaccinees had only 1 of 255 vaccine-induced clones cross-react with common cold coronaviruses.

The assay was immunoSEQ multiplex PCR, and TCRdb's table has in-frame clones only and misses some. The sample holds about 48,000 clones; approximately 75% are singletons and the top ten take about 6%. This specimen consisted of CD4+ T cells from PBMCs cultured with HCoV-OC43 spike peptides, obtained before COVID-19 vaccination. Specified subset: HCoV-OC43 spike overlapping peptide pool stimulation. This clonotype was obtained from a human donor who received a COVID-19 vaccine.

Here the CDR3 reads CASSQRSGGNYGYTF. The DNA of the CDR3 is TGCGCCAGCAGCCAACGGTCAGGGGGGAACTATGGCTACACCTTC. This chain links TRBV4-1 with TRBJ1-2, with 7 positions matching TRBD1. Trimming removed 2 bases from V and 2 bases from J; junction bases left unmatched: 5. The germline V gene encodes CDR1 MGHRA and CDR2 YSYEKL. This CDR3 has 15 residues.